This entry lists 23 T cell receptor beta chains sequenced from one sample in a study of T-cell reconstitution after alpha-beta-depleted transplantation in children. Unique molecular identifiers were incorporated during preparation of the TCRbeta library. TCRdb reprocessed the PCR reads with MiXCR, giving one entry per CDR3 protein. Of roughly 350,000 distinct CDR3 sequences in the sample, about a tenth were seen once. The sample was PBMCs from the stem cell graft donor, taken from the stem cell graft. These receptor sequences come from a human donor who donated a stem cell graft to a child with acute lymphoblastic leukemia.

This clonotype was picked up many times. The V and J genes are TRBV6-2 or TRBV6-3 and TRBJ2-2, with no clear D. V lost 5 bases and J 6 bases, leaving 7 bases between the germline ends. The germline CDR1 and CDR2 sequences are MNHEY and SVGEGT. This CDR3 spans 12 amino acids. CDR3 DNA sequence: TGTGCCAGCAGTCCCCACGCCGGGGAGCTGTTTTTT. This sequence encodes CASSPHAGELFF.

This clonotype was detected only a few times. V is TRBV20-1 and J is TRBJ2-1; D is uncertain. In germline, CDR1 is DFQATT, CDR2 SNEGSKA (reference sequence). The length of the CDR3 is 11 residues. The V and J ends lost 6 bases and 2 bases respectively, with 5 bases between them. DNA of the CDR3: TGCAGTGCCTTCGCCTACAATGAGCAGTTCTTC. Its protein is CSAFAYNEQFF.

This sequence joins TRBV20-1 and TRBJ1-2, with 7 positions matching TRBD1. CDR1 is DFQATT and CDR2 is SNEGSKA in the germline V gene (reference sequence). This CDR3 spans 14 amino acids. After removal of 0 bases from V and 4 bases from J, the junction contained 5 bases not matched to a gene. Written as DNA, the CDR3 is TGCAGTGCTAGAGACGTGGACAGGATCTATGGCTACACCTTC. The encoded protein is CSARDVDRIYGYTF.

This chain links TRBV4-2 with TRBJ2-1; 12 positions match TRBD2. This CDR3 spans 18 amino acids. Unmatched junction bases numbered 7, after V lost 4 bases and J lost 0 bases. Germline V gene sequence: CDR1 LGHNA, CDR2 YNFKEQ. The CDR3: CASSLRGLAGSSYNEQFF. CDR3 DNA: TGTGCCAGCAGCCTCCGAGGACTAGCGGGGTCCTCCTACAATGAGCAGTTCTTC.

This clonotype was observed a few times. The rearrangement joins TRBV27 to TRBJ1-2; TRBD1 is a possible D gene (6 bases). Germline loops: CDR1 MNHEY, CDR2 SMNVEV (reference sequence). V lost 0 bases to trimming and J lost 5 bases, with 22 bases between them. The CDR3 is made up of 18 amino acids. The CDR3 is CASSLSPLFPGAPYGYTF. DNA for the CDR3: TGTGCCAGCAGTTTATCCCCGTTGTTCCCGGGGGCCCCTTATGGCTACACCTTC.

The V and J genes are TRBV15 and TRBJ2-1, with TRBD1 matching 10 bases. With 1 base clipped from V and 6 bases from J, the junction kept 9 bases outside the gene matches. The germline CDR1 and CDR2 sequences are LNHNV and YYDKDF (reference sequence). The CDR3 consists of 17 residues. The CDR3, as DNA: TGTGCCACCAGCAGAGCTACGACAGGGGGCGCCGGCAATGAGCAGTTCTTC. Residues: CATSRATTGGAGNEQFF.

This clonotype was seen a handful of times. The rearrangement uses TRBV7-9 and TRBJ1-5, with TRBD1 matching 9 bases. Germline loops: CDR1 SEHNR, CDR2 FQNEAQ (reference sequence). J lost 9 bases, V lost 5 bases, and 5 bases had no gene match. This CDR3 spans 13 amino acids. Here the CDR3 reads CASSTGQGLPQHF. Written as DNA, the CDR3 is TGTGCCAGCAGCACCGGACAGGGGCTGCCCCAGCATTTT. Full variable domain (missing parts from reference TRBV7-9 and TRBJ1-5): DTGVSQNPRHKITKRGQNVTFRCDPISEHNRLYWYRQTLGQGPEFLTYFQNEAQLEKSRLLSDRFSAERPKGSFSTLEIQRTEQGDSAMYLCASSTGQGLPQHFGDGTRLSIL.

This clonotype came up many times. The chain joins TRBV6-2 or TRBV6-3 to TRBJ2-1; 10 nucleotides match TRBD2. Trimming at V came to 0 bases and at J to 3 bases, leaving 5 bases not matched to a gene. Germline values: CDR1 MNHEY, CDR2 SVGEGT. This CDR3 has 17 amino acids. DNA for the CDR3: TGTGCCAGCAGTTACTCCCCTCTAGCGGGAGTCTACAATGAGCAGTTCTTC. Protein product: CASSYSPLAGVYNEQFF.

Only a few counts were recorded for this clonotype. V gene TRBV7-9 combines with J gene TRBJ2-1, with D perhaps TRBD2 (5 bases). The CDR3 loop spans 17 amino acids. Trimming removed 1 base from V and 0 bases from J, with 13 bases in between. Germline CDR1 reads SEHNR; CDR2 reads FQNEAQ (reference sequence). CDR3 region: CASSLVDGEPSYNEQFF. In DNA form, the CDR3 reads TGTGCCAGCAGCTTAGTCGATGGGGAGCCCTCCTACAATGAGCAGTTCTTC.

The chain links TRBV25-1 to TRBJ2-3; D is uncertain. This CDR3 comprises 14 residues. The V end was cut by 4 bases, the J end by 0 bases, with 8 bases between. The V gene's germline CDR1 is MGHDK and CDR2 SYGVNS. The chain's CDR3 is CASSVSTSTDTQYF. The DNA of the CDR3 is TGTGCCAGCAGTGTCTCGACTAGCACAGATACGCAGTATTTT. Supplemented by reference TRBV25-1 and TRBJ2-3, the full variable domain reads EADIYQTPRYLVIGTGKKITLECSQTMGHDKMYWYQQDPGMELHLIHYSYGVNSTEKGDLSSESTVSRIRTEHFPLTLESARPSHTSQYLCASSVSTSTDTQYFGPGTRLTVL.

Only a few counts were recorded for this clonotype. The rearrangement links TRBV18 to TRBJ2-1; TRBD1 agrees at 9 bases. After removal of 0 bases from V and 6 bases from J, the junction contained 6 bases not matched to a gene. The CDR3 runs 16 residues. From germline, CDR1 is KGHSH and CDR2 LQKENI. Written as DNA, the CDR3 is TGTGCCAGCTCACCACCGGACAGGGGCTACCTCAATGAGCAGTTCTTC. Protein product: CASSPPDRGYLNEQFF. Full variable domain (missing parts from reference TRBV18 and TRBJ2-1): NAGVMQNPRHLVRRRGQEARLRCSPMKGHSHVYWYRQLPEEGLKFMVYLQKENIIDESGMPKERFSAEFPKEGPSILRIQQVVRGDSAAYFCASSPPDRGYLNEQFFGPGTRLTVL.

The rearrangement joins TRBV27 to TRBJ1-4, with a tentative D call TRBD1 (6 bases). Germline assignment: CDR1 MNHEY and CDR2 SMNVEV (reference sequence). Deletions cut 8 bases from V and 5 bases from J, with 21 bases between. This CDR3 region has 16 residues. The CDR3, as DNA: TGTGCCAGCTCGACCCGAAGCGGGGGCCCAAATGAAAAACTGTTTTTT. Translating gives CASSTRSGGPNEKLFF.

This clonotype showed up just a few times. The chain has TRBV2 and TRBJ2-5; tentatively, D is TRBD2 (5 bases). Trimming cost V 4 bases and J 0 bases, with 6 bases left between them. The CDR3 length is 13 residues. Germline CDR1 reads SNHLY; CDR2 reads FYNNEI. CDR3 protein: CASSAGNQETQYF. CDR3 nucleotides: TGTGCCAGCAGTGCGGGGAACCAAGAGACCCAGTACTTC.

The table lists this clonotype with a few counts. The rearrangement joins TRBV20-1 to TRBJ2-2; 7 nucleotides line up with TRBD2. The CDR3 sequence is 15 residues long. The ends lost 2 bases at V and 3 bases at J; junction bases unmatched: 6. The germline V gene has CDR1 DFQATT and CDR2 SNEGSKA (reference sequence). CDR3 region: CSARRGERDTGELFF. The CDR3 DNA sequence: TGCAGTGCTAGACGGGGGGAGAGGGACACCGGGGAGCTGTTTTTT.

The DNA of the CDR3 is TGTGCCAGCAGCCAAGATCATGGCGGGTGGAGGTCGGCCTACAATGAGCAGTTCTTC. Its translation: CASSQDHGGWRSAYNEQFF. The rearrangement joins TRBV3-1 to TRBJ2-1; TRBD2 is a possible D gene (5 bases). The CDR3 loop spans 19 amino acids. Germline values: CDR1 LGHDT, CDR2 YNNKEL (reference sequence). The V and J ends lost 0 bases and 2 bases respectively, with 20 bases between them.

The rearrangement uses TRBV5-1 and TRBJ2-2; D not resolved. This CDR3 has 17 amino acids. Germline V gene lookup returns CDR1 SGHRS and CDR2 YFSETQ. Trimming took 4 bases from V and 2 from J, leaving 18 bases between them. The CDR3 DNA sequence: TGCGCCAGCAGCGACCGAGTGATGGGATTAAACACCGGGGAGCTGTTTTTT. It specifies CASSDRVMGLNTGELFF.

This clonotype was recorded a few times. The chain recombines TRBV28 with TRBJ2-1; D may be TRBD2 (5 bases). V was pared by 2 bases and J by 9 bases, with 20 bases between. Germline V CDR1 and CDR2: MDHEN, SYDVKM. CDR3 length: 16 amino acids. In DNA, the CDR3 is TGTGCCAGCAGTTTACCTCCCTCTACCACTAGGGTTGAGCAGTTCTTC. It encodes CASSLPPSTTRVEQFF.

The rearrangement uses TRBV7-2 and TRBJ2-4; 11 nucleotides line up with TRBD2. The V and J ends lost 1 base and 6 bases, in that order; junction bases with no gene match: 8. This CDR3 region has 17 residues. From germline, CDR1 is SGHTA and CDR2 FQGNSA. The CDR3 loop is CASSLGASGRRGNIQYF. For the CDR3, the DNA is TGTGCCAGCAGCTTAGGAGCTAGCGGGAGGCGAGGAAACATTCAGTACTTC.

This clonotype was counted a few times. This chain links TRBV4-2 with TRBJ1-1, with unresolved D. V was shortened by 2 bases and J by 1 base, with 8 bases between the two germline ends. The CDR3 consists of 14 residues. Germline V gives CDR1 LGHNA, CDR2 YNFKEQ. CDR3 loop: CASSQNGRNTEAFF. The CDR3 nucleotides read TGTGCCAGCAGCCAAAATGGAAGGAACACTGAAGCTTTCTTT.

The chain employs TRBV27 and TRBJ1-6; 8 bases are a match to TRBD1. The trim removed 8 bases at V and 5 bases at J, leaving 11 bases unmatched. The CDR3 sequence is 16 residues long. Germline CDR1 and CDR2: MNHEY and SMNVEV (reference sequence). The CDR3 protein is CASQLVLGQDNSPLHF. In DNA form, the CDR3 reads TGTGCCAGCCAACTCGTCTTGGGACAGGATAATTCACCCCTCCACTTT.

This clonotype was seen many times. The CDR3: CATSDFSRGYEQYF. In DNA, the CDR3 is TGTGCCACCAGTGATTTCTCCAGAGGGTACGAGCAGTACTTC. The chain couples TRBV24-1 to TRBJ2-7; D is possibly TRBD2 (5 bases). The CDR3 has 14 residues. V lost 1 base and J 4 bases, leaving 10 bases between the germline ends. CDR1 is KGHDR and CDR2 is SFDVKD in the germline V gene.

This clonotype was seen a handful of times. The V gene is TRBV9, the J gene TRBJ1-6; the match to TRBD1 covers 7 bases. The CDR3 covers 14 residues. The germline V gene has CDR1 SGDLS and CDR2 YYNGEE. Losses at the gene ends were 4 bases for V and 5 bases for J; bases not matched to a gene: 3. CDR3 bases: TGTGCCAGCAGCCAAGGGACAGATAATTCACCCCTCCACTTT. It encodes CASSQGTDNSPLHF. Combining the CDR3 with reference TRBV9 and TRBJ1-6 gives the whole variable domain DSGVTQTPKHLITATGQRVTLRCSPRSGDLSVYWYQQSLDQGLQFLIQYYNGEERAKGNILERFSAQQFPDLHSELNLSSLELGDSALYFCASSQGTDNSPLHFGNGTRLTVT.

This clonotype has just a few counts. This rearrangement joins TRBV7-9 to TRBJ2-1; tentatively, D is TRBD2 (6 bases). This CDR3 spans 15 amino acids. Germline V CDR1 and CDR2: SEHNR, FQNEAQ (reference sequence). Trimming removed 7 bases from V and 4 bases from J, with 17 bases in between. The CDR3, as DNA: TGTGCCAGCATCCCGGAGGGAAGGACATACAATGAGCAGTTCTTC. Residues: CASIPEGRTYNEQFF.